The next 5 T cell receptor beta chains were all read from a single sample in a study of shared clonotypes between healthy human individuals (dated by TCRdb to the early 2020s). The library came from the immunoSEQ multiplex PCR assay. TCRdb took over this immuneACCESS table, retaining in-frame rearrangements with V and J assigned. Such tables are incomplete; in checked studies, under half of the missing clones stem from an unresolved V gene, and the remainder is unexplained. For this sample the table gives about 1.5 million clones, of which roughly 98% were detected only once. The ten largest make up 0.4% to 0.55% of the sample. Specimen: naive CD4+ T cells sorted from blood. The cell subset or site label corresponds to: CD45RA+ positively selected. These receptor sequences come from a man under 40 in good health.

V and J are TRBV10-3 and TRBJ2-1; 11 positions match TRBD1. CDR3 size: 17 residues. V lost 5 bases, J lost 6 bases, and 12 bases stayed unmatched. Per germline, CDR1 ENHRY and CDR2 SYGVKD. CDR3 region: CAISPDRGRPPGNEQFF. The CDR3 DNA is TGTGCCATCAGTCCGGACAGGGGGCGCCCGCCTGGCAATGAGCAGTTCTTC.

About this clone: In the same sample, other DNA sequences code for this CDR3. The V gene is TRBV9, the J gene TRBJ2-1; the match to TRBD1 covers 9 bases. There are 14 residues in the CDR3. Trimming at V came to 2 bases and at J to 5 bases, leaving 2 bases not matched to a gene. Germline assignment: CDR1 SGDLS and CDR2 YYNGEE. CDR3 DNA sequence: TGTGCCAGCAGCGTTGGACAGGGGAACAATGAGCAGTTCTTC. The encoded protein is CASSVGQGNNEQFF. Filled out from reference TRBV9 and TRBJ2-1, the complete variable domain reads DSGVTQTPKHLITATGQRVTLRCSPRSGDLSVYWYQQSLDQGLQFLIQYYNGEERAKGNILERFSAQQFPDLHSELNLSSLELGDSALYFCASSVGQGNNEQFFGPGTRLTVL.

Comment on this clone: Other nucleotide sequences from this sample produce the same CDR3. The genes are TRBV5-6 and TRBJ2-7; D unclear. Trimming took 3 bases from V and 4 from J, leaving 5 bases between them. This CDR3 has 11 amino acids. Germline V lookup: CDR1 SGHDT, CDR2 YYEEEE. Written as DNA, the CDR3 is TGTGCCAGCAGCTACGGTTACGAGCAGTACTTC. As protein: CASSYGYEQYF.

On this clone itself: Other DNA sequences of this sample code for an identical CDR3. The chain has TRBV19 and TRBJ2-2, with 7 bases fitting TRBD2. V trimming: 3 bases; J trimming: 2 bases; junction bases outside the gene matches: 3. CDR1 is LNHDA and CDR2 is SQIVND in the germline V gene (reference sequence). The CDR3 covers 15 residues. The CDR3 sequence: CASSILAANTGELFF. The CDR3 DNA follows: TGTGCCAGTAGTATTCTAGCGGCCAACACCGGGGAGCTGTTTTTT.

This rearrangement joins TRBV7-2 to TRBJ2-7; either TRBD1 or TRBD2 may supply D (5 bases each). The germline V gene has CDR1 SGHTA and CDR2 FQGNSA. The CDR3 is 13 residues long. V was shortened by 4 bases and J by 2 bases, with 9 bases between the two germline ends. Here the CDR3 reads CASSSRGPYEQYF. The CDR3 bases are TGTGCCAGCAGCTCGAGGGGACCCTACGAGCAGTACTTC.